The present T cell receptor (beta chain) was sequenced within a study of naive and memory T cell subsets. Ligated cDNA underwent four rounds of PCR with nested alpha and beta constant region primers and SP2. TCRdb reanalysed the 5' RACE reads using MiXCR and keeps one entry per CDR3 protein. The sample has approximately 32,000 distinct CDR3 sequences, around 15% seen once. The sample holds a few counts of this clonotype. The library had UMIs added by 3' ligation of an oligonucleotide to TCR cDNA. CDR3 length: 15 residues. Trimming left V 2 bases short and J 0 bases short, with 6 bases between. CDR1 and CDR2 (germline): SGHRS, YFSETQ.

This sequence originates from a female donor in good health. The chain joins TRBV5-1 to TRBJ2-6; D may be TRBD1 (5 bases). The CDR3 DNA reads TGCGCCAGCAGCTTACAGGTCTCTGGGGCCAACGTCCTGACTTTC. Residues: CASSLQVSGANVLTF.